This T cell receptor beta chain was observed in a study of cytomegalovirus exposure and HLA in healthy donors. This clone occurred a few times. The antigen is unknown. Study observations and caveats: Among the CMV-associated chains, three were confirmed in vitro as specific for CMV antigens. A later analysis linked a missense variant in DCLRE1C to the trimming of TCR beta V and J genes. It was likely that a cluster of highly shared sequence variants was a sequencing artifact.

CDR3 length: 14 amino acids. V trimming: 5 bases; J trimming: 6 bases; junction bases outside the gene matches: 8. The germline CDR1 and CDR2 sequences are MNHEY and SVGAGI. This PCR relied on a set of 60 Vbeta primers and 13 Jbeta primers. Clones were read by immunoSEQ multiplex PCR, and TCRdb kept only the in-frame ones, dropping some. The sample lists under 200,000 clones, around 76% occurring once. The clonotype was recovered from a man in his fifties or sixties in good health and CMV-seronegative. Sequencing used PBMCs. The rearrangement uses TRBV6-5 and TRBJ2-7; TRBD1 aligns across 9 bases. The DNA for the CDR3 is TGTGCCAGCAGTGAACCGGGACAGGGATTCGAGCAGTACTTC. Translation: CASSEPGQGFEQYF.